Below, 23 T cell receptor beta chains from the same sample are listed, as sequenced in a study of T-cell reconstitution after alpha-beta-depleted transplantation in children. Unique molecular identifiers were used in preparing the TCRbeta library. TCRdb re-called the PCR reads with MiXCR, one entry per CDR3 protein. The profile covers hundreds of thousands of distinct CDR3 sequences, with roughly 18% appearing a single time and 43% taken by the ten largest. Material: PBMCs, mostly from graft donor cells, obtained 360 days after TCRalphabeta/CD19-depleted stem cell transplant. The receptors derive from a male patient aged 2 to 10 who had a stem cell transplant for acute lymphoblastic leukemia, so the T cells may come from the graft donor.

This chain uses TRBV24-1 with TRBJ2-2, with 13 bases lining up with TRBD2. J gave up 5 bases and V 7 bases, and 6 bases lay outside the gene matches. Germline-derived CDR1 and CDR2 are KGHDR and SFDVKD. This CDR3 has 16 residues. Here the CDR3 reads CATSKPGLAGTGELFF. CDR3 DNA: TGTGCCACCAGCAAACCGGGACTAGCGGGGACCGGGGAGCTGTTTTTT.

This rearrangement joins TRBV20-1 to TRBJ2-5; D remains unclear. The CDR3 is 14 residues long. Trimming took 0 bases from V and 8 from J, leaving 16 bases between them. Germline V gene data show CDR1 as DFQATT and CDR2 as SNEGSKA (reference sequence). This CDR3 reads CSARDQRIQGTQYF. In DNA form, the CDR3 reads TGCAGTGCTAGAGATCAGCGTATTCAAGGAACCCAGTACTTC.

V gene TRBV20-1 combines with J gene TRBJ2-4, with D maybe TRBD1 (6 bases). V gave up 6 bases and J gave up 0 bases, with 9 bases separating them. This CDR3 comprises 13 residues. Per the germline V gene, CDR1 is DFQATT and CDR2 is SNEGSKA (reference sequence). This chain's CDR3 is CSALQGAKNIQYF. DNA of the CDR3: TGCAGTGCCCTACAGGGAGCCAAAAACATTCAGTACTTC.

This clonotype was seen at least ten times. The chain recombines TRBV7-3 with TRBJ2-1, with a weak D call TRBD2 (6 bases). The CDR3 extends over 15 amino acids. The V gene lost 3 bases and the J gene lost 0 bases, with 9 bases spanning the gap. CDR1 is SGHTA, CDR2 FQGTGA, per germline. As DNA, the CDR3 is TGTGCCAGCAGCTTGGAGGGTAGCTCCTACAATGAGCAGTTCTTC. Amino acid sequence: CASSLEGSSYNEQFF.

Comment on this clonotype: This may arise from a read error, as a much more abundant clone is one base away. This chain connects TRBV6-5 to TRBJ2-3; 12 positions match TRBD2. The CDR3 is made up of 18 amino acids. Germline-derived CDR1 and CDR2 are MNHEY and SVGAGI. The CDR3 loop reads CASIYSGLAGTRTDTQYF. In DNA, the CDR3 is TGTGCCAGCATTTACTCTGGACTAGCGGGGACTCGCACAGATACGCAGTATTTT.

This clonotype occurred many times. V is TRBV10-3 and J is TRBJ2-2; TRBD2 matches at 7 bases. Germline V lookup: CDR1 ENHRY, CDR2 SYGVKD. CDR3 size: 16 residues. J was trimmed by 5 bases and V by 0 bases; bases with no gene match: 6. The CDR3 sequence is CAISESQLAETGELFF. For the CDR3, the DNA is TGTGCCATCAGTGAGTCGCAGCTAGCGGAGACCGGGGAGCTGTTTTTT.

This clonotype was counted between two and nine times. The chain is built from TRBV14 and TRBJ1-6; no clear D. V gave up 0 bases and J gave up 10 bases, with 7 bases separating them. Per germline, CDR1 SGHDN and CDR2 FVKESK. The CDR3 spans 13 residues. In DNA, the CDR3 is TGTGCCAGCAGCCAAGACCCCAGATCACCCCTCCACTTT. As protein: CASSQDPRSPLHF.

This clonotype has only a few counts. The DNA for the CDR3 is TGTGCCAGCAGCTCCGAAACAGGGAGGCTTTACAATGAGCAGTTCTTC. Amino acid sequence: CASSSETGRLYNEQFF. The V gene is TRBV27, the J gene TRBJ2-1; the D gene could be TRBD1 or TRBD2 (6 bases each). This CDR3 has 16 amino acids. The V gene's germline CDR1 is MNHEY and CDR2 SMNVEV (reference sequence). V was cut by 6 bases and J by 4 bases, with 19 bases left in between.

This clonotype was observed a few times. V and J are TRBV2 and TRBJ2-2; perhaps TRBD1 as D (6 bases). V was clipped by 8 bases and J by 6 bases, with 19 bases between them. The CDR3 runs 15 residues. Germline CDR1 is SNHLY and CDR2 is FYNNEI. The CDR3 coding sequence is TGTGCCAGCGGATACAGGGCTTGGCAGTCCGGGGAGCTGTTTTTT. Encoded protein: CASGYRAWQSGELFF.

There are a few counts of this clonotype. J is TRBJ2-3 and V is TRBV6-5; possibly TRBD2 for D (6 bases). The CDR3 has 15 residues. Germline assignment: CDR1 MNHEY and CDR2 SVGAGI. Trimming cost V 1 base and J 1 base, with 9 bases left between them. CDR3 in amino acids: CASSYYGTRTDTQYF. The CDR3 DNA is TGTGCCAGCAGTTACTACGGGACTCGCACAGATACGCAGTATTTT.

This clonotype was counted at least ten times. V is TRBV12-3 or TRBV12-4 and J is TRBJ2-4, with TRBD1 matching over 8 bases. There are 14 residues in the CDR3. Losses at the gene ends were 6 bases for V and 6 bases for J; bases not matched to a gene: 7. The DNA for the CDR3 is TGTGCCAGCAGGTGGGACAGGAGGGTAAACATTCAGTACTTC. This sequence encodes CASRWDRRVNIQYF.

V is TRBV2 and J is TRBJ2-1; 9 bases align to TRBD1. The junction had 5 bases not matched to a gene; V was cut back by 7 bases and J by 4 bases. The CDR3 contains 14 residues. Germline-derived CDR1 and CDR2 are SNHLY and FYNNEI. CDR3 amino acids: CASKGQGGYNEQFF. In DNA form, the CDR3 reads TGTGCCAGCAAGGGACAGGGTGGTTACAATGAGCAGTTCTTC. Using reference TRBV2 and TRBJ2-1 for the parts outside the CDR3, the full variable domain is EPEVTQTPSHQVTQMGQEVILRCVPISNHLYFYWYRQILGQKVEFLVSFYNNEISEKSEIFDDQFSVERPDGSNFTLKIRSTKLEDSAMYFCASKGQGGYNEQFFGPGTRLTVL.

This chain links TRBV20-1 with TRBJ2-7, with D hard to call. The germline gives CDR1 DFQATT, CDR2 SNEGSKA (reference sequence). The CDR3 is made up of 13 amino acids. Trimming took off 2 bases at V and 0 bases at J, with 8 bases between the two ends. The CDR3 sequence is CSARSLDSYEQYF. CDR3 coding DNA: TGCAGTGCTAGATCCTTGGACTCCTACGAGCAGTACTTC.

This clonotype was seen a few times. This chain connects TRBV12-3 or TRBV12-4 to TRBJ2-3; a possible D gene is TRBD1 (5 bases). The length of the CDR3 is 16 residues. V was cut by 7 bases and J by 7 bases, with 24 bases left in between. CDR3 sequence: CASNPEKGMGFNTQYF. The CDR3 DNA reads as TGTGCCAGCAACCCGGAGAAGGGGATGGGTTTCAATACGCAGTATTTT.

Only a few counts were recorded for this clonotype. The genes are TRBV4-3 and TRBJ1-4; possibly TRBD1 for D (6 bases). CDR1 LGHNA and CDR2 YSLEER come from the germline V gene. The CDR3 totals 16 residues. V lost 0 bases and J 8 bases, leaving 16 bases between the germline ends. CDR3 coding DNA: TGCGCCAGCAGCCAAGATCGAACAGGGATGTACGAAAAACTGTTTTTT. Translated, it gives CASSQDRTGMYEKLFF.

This clonotype was seen a handful of times. The chain employs TRBV20-1 and TRBJ1-6; D gene ambiguous. The V end was cut by 2 bases, the J end by 0 bases, with 11 bases between. This CDR3 contains 16 residues. The V gene's germline CDR1 is DFQATT and CDR2 SNEGSKA (reference sequence). CDR3 sequence (DNA): TGCAGTGCTAGACTTAACAGCCGCTCCTATAATTCACCCCTCCACTTT. Translation: CSARLNSRSYNSPLHF.

Worth noting for this clonotype: The final CDR3 position lacks the conserved phenylalanine or tryptophan, pointing to a likely read error. The CDR3 coding sequence is TGCGCCAGCAGCTCCGGGCCCTATTCAACTAATGAAAAACTGTTTTAT. It translates to CASSSGPYSTNEKLFY. The rearrangement uses TRBV5-1 and TRBJ1-4; D remains unclear. Trimming removed 3 bases at V and 0 bases at J, with 12 bases between. This CDR3 has 16 residues. Per germline, CDR1 SGHRS and CDR2 YFSETQ.

The genes are TRBV19 and TRBJ2-7; the D gene is possibly TRBD2 (7 bases). V was trimmed by 3 bases and J by 2 bases, leaving 14 bases between them. This CDR3 is built from 15 residues. Germline loops: CDR1 LNHDA, CDR2 SQIVND (reference sequence). The CDR3, as DNA: TGTGCCAGTAGTATTGGGGGGGCGTACCCCTACGAGCAGTACTTC. Its translation is CASSIGGAYPYEQYF. Full variable domain (remainder filled in from reference TRBV19 and TRBJ2-7): DGGITQSPKYLFRKEGQNVTLSCEQNLNHDAMYWYRQDPGQGLRLIYYSQIVNDFQKGDIAEGYSVSREKKESFPLTVTSAQKNPTAFYLCASSIGGAYPYEQYFGPGTRLTVT.

This clonotype was observed at least ten times. The chain has TRBV29-1 and TRBJ2-3; unclear D gene. Trimming removed 2 bases at V and 4 bases at J, with 16 bases between. CDR3 size: 15 residues. Germline V gives CDR1 SQVTM, CDR2 ANQGSEA. The CDR3 nucleotides are TGCAGCGTTGAAAGCACCGCCCTCCGCCCAGATACGCAGTATTTT. This gives the protein CSVESTALRPDTQYF.

Many counts were recorded for this clonotype. This chain uses TRBV5-5 with TRBJ2-5; tentative D call: TRBD2 (7 bases). The germline V gene has CDR1 SGHKS and CDR2 YYEKEE (reference sequence). CDR3 length: 14 amino acids. V was pared by 4 bases and J by 2 bases, with 12 bases between. The CDR3 nucleotides read TGTGCCAGCAGCCAGCGGGACAAGCAAGAGACCCAGTACTTC. Amino acid sequence: CASSQRDKQETQYF.

The chain joins TRBV4-2 to TRBJ2-7; 8 positions match TRBD1. CDR1 is LGHNA and CDR2 is YNFKEQ in the germline V gene. This CDR3 spans 16 amino acids. V trimming: 2 bases; J trimming: 2 bases; junction bases outside the gene matches: 8. CDR3 nucleotide sequence: TGTGCCAGCAGCCAATCGGACAGGGCCGGCCCCTACGAGCAGTACTTC. This sequence encodes CASSQSDRAGPYEQYF.

The chain carries TRBV6-1 and TRBJ2-2; tentative D call: TRBD2 (6 bases). Germline V gene sequence: CDR1 MNHNS, CDR2 SASEGT. V was shortened by 11 bases and J by 1 base, with 11 bases between the two germline ends. This CDR3 spans 13 amino acids. The CDR3 sequence is CASSRGNTGELFF. The CDR3, as DNA: TGTGCCTCCTCGCGGGGGAACACCGGGGAGCTGTTTTTT.

The chain has TRBV12-3 or TRBV12-4 and TRBJ1-1, with 8 bases fitting TRBD1. The CDR3 contains 16 residues. V shed 5 bases, J shed 1 base, and the junction held 9 bases outside the gene matches. In nucleotides, the CDR3 is TGTGCCAGCAGTGTAATGGGACAGGCGGGGAACACTGAAGCTTTCTTT. As protein: CASSVMGQAGNTEAFF.